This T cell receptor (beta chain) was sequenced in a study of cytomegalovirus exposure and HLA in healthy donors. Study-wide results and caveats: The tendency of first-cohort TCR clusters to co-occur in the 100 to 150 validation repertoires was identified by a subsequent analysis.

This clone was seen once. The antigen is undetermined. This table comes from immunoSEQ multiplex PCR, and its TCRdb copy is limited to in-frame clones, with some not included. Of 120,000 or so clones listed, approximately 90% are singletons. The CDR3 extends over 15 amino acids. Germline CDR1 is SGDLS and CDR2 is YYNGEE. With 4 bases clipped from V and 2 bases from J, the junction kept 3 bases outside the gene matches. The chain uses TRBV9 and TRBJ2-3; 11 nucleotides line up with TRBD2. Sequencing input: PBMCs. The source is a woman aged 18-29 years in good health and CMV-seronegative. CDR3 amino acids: CASSYSGGATDTQYF. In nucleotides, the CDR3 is TGTGCCAGCAGCTATAGCGGGGGGGCCACAGATACGCAGTATTTT.